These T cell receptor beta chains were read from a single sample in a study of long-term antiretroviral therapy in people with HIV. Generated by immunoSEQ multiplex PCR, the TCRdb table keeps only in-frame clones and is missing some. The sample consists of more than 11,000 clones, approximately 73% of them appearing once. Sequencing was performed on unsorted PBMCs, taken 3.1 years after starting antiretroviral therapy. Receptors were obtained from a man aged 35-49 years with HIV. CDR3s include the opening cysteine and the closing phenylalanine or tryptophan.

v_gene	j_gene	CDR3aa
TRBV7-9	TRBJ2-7	CASSPSTGTGEQYF
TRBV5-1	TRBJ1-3	CASSLAGRVAGNTIYF
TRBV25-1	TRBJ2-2	CASSDNRGSTGELFF
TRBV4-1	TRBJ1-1	CASSQGQGKNTEAFF
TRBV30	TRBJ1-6	CAWRAGVSSPLHF
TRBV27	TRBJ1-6	CASSNRGVPLHF
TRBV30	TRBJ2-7	CAWSLAHEQYF
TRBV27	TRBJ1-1	CASSRGTGGTEAFF
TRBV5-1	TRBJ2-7	CASSLEGTGAVHEQYF
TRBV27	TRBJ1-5	CASSLRGPSNQPQHF
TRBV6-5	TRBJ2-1	CASSSKGGIYNEQFF
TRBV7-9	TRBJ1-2	CASSGTGSNYGYTF
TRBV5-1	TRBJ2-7	CASSSPGQGSYEQYF
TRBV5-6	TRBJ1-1	CASSPGLKNTEAFF
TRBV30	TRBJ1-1	CAWNGAGKTEAFF
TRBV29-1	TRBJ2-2	CSVWQAITGELFF
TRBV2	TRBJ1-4	CASSVQRNEKLFF
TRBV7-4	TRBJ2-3	CASSPGLAGGAGRLDTQYF
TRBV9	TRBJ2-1	CASSVATGLAYEQFF
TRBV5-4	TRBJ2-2	CASSLSAGAYTGELFF
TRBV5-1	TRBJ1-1	CASSLVDSREDSAFF
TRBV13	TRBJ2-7	CASSRGQGSSYEQYF
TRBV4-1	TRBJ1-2	CASSQEWGSPGGYTF
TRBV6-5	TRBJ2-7	CASSQGAAYEQYF
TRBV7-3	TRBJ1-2	CASSLWPTGQSNYGYTF
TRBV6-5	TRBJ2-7	CASSRNYEQYF
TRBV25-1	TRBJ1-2	CASSGPNRGHYGYTF
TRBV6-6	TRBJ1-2	CASSYAWGDGYTF
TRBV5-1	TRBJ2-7	CASSLGAGLPSYEQYF
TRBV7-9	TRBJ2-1	CASSLLLAGGHNEQFF
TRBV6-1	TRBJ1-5	CASSEGGGGQPQHF
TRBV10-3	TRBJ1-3	CAISESGASVDPSGNTIYF
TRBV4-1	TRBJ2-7	CASSQAGGGYEQYF
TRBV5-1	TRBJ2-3	CASSLEWEDTQYF
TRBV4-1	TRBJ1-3	CASSQLVPLPTSGNTIYF
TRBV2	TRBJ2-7	CASSRDSSYEQYF
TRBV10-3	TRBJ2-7	CATFPGDTYEQYF
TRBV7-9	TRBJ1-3	CASSLSGSSGNTIYF
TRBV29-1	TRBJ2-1	CSSRDGSYNEQFF
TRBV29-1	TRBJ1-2	CSVEVQRRGYTF
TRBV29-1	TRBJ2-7	CSIETSGESSYEQYF
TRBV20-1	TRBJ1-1	CSARLGVEAFF
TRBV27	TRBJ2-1	CASSLGELNEQFF
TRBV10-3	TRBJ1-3	CAISNPGQGPHGNTIYF
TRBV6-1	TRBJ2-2	CASIGAHSTGELFF
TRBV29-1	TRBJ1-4	CSVATGWSNEKLFF
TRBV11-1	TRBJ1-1	CALRRDTEAFF
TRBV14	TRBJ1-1	CASSQSIDTEAFF
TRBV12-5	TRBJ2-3	CASGHPQGGGTDTQYF
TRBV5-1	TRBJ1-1	CASSLQTGGGGEAFF
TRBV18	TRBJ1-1	CASPLQGLPEAFF
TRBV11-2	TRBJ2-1	CASSLVGGPEQFF
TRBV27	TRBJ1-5	CASRDDSYQPQHF
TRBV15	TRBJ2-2	CATSRDLLRVNTGELFF
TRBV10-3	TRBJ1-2	CAISESAGLGYTF
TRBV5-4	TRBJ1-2	CASSLPARQRLDGYTF
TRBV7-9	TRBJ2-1	CASSLEIYNEQFF
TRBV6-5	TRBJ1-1	CASSYSRYTEAFF
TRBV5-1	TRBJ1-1	CASSPRGGQGTEAFF